This is a list of T cell receptor beta chains from one sample in a study of identical twins. TCRdb reprocessed the 5' RACE reads via MiXCR and lists one record per CDR3 protein. This table holds 450,000 to 500,000 distinct CDR3 sequences, approximately 14% found once. The data were also submitted as part of a second study, on yellow fever vaccine responses in identical twins.

Material: CD4+ T cells sorted from blood. These receptors were taken from a woman under 30 in good health. Both conserved end residues are part of each CDR3. The D gene is left open where the match is weak. For some rows the clone size is stated as once, few or many, or as a class when expanded; others skip it.

TRBJ2-1,.,.,TRBV29-1,TGCAGCGTTGTCTCCACCTACAATGAGCAGTTCTTC,CSVVSTYNEQFF
TRBJ2-3,many,.,TRBV5-1,TGCGCCAGCAGCTTGGAGGGCACAGATACGCAGTATTTT,CASSLEGTDTQYF
TRBJ1-2,many,.,TRBV5-1,TGCGCCAGCAGCCCCCGAACAGCCAACTATGGCTACACCTTC,CASSPRTANYGYTF
TRBJ2-3,.,.,TRBV7-6,TGTGCCAGCAGCTTACCCCGGCAGGGGCAGACCACAGATACGCAGTATTTT,CASSLPRQGQTTDTQYF
TRBJ2-7,few,.,TRBV27,TGTGCCAGCAGTTTCGCCCCTAGCTCCTACGAGCAGTACTTC,CASSFAPSSYEQYF
TRBJ2-4,few,.,TRBV5-1,TGCGCCAGCAGCTTGGGGGAGCTAGCCAAAAACATTCAGTACTTC,CASSLGELAKNIQYF
TRBJ1-6,few,TRBD1,TRBV5-1,TGCGCCAGCAGCTTGGCCGAGGCCAGGGGGGGACCCCTCCACTTT,CASSLAEARGGPLHF
TRBJ2-3,many,.,TRBV28,TGTGCCAGCAGTTCGCAAGACAGGACCTGGGAGCCAGATACGCAGTATTTT,CASSSQDRTWEPDTQYF
TRBJ2-1,.,.,TRBV2,TGTGCCAGCAAGTTACGAGGACTTAACAATGAGCAGTTCTTC,CASKLRGLNNEQFF
TRBJ1-2,many,TRBD1,TRBV12-3/TRBV12-4,TGTGCCAGCAGTTTACTCGCGGGGACAGGATATGGCTACACCTTC,CASSLLAGTGYGYTF
TRBJ2-1,many,.,TRBV7-2,TGTGCCAGCACCTTAGGCTCAGGGCACAATGAGCAGTTCTTC,CASTLGSGHNEQFF
TRBJ2-5,few,.,TRBV6-5,TGTGCCAGCAGTTTCGGACAGACCGCGCTCCCTAAGTACTTC,CASSFGQTALPKYF
TRBJ2-1,few,TRBD1,TRBV4-3,TGCGCCAGCAGCCAAGGGGACAGGGGTTATCCCTACAATGAGCAGTTCTTC,CASSQGDRGYPYNEQFF
TRBJ2-5,.,.,TRBV7-6,TGTGCCAGCAGCTTCTTAGGGGGGTGGGGAAAAGAGACCCAGTACTTC,CASSFLGGWGKETQYF
TRBJ1-6,few,TRBD1,TRBV2,TGTGCCAGCAGTAATCCGGGACAGGGGGCCAATTCACCCCTCCACTTT,CASSNPGQGANSPLHF
TRBJ2-3,once,.,TRBV28,TGTGCCAGCAACTTGTGGCCCCGTCAGGGGACGGTGACAGATACGCAGTATTTT,CASNLWPRQGTVTDTQYF
TRBJ2-1,.,.,TRBV20-1,TGCAGTGCAGAGAGACAGAGCTCCTACAATGAGCAGTTCTTC,CSAERQSSYNEQFF